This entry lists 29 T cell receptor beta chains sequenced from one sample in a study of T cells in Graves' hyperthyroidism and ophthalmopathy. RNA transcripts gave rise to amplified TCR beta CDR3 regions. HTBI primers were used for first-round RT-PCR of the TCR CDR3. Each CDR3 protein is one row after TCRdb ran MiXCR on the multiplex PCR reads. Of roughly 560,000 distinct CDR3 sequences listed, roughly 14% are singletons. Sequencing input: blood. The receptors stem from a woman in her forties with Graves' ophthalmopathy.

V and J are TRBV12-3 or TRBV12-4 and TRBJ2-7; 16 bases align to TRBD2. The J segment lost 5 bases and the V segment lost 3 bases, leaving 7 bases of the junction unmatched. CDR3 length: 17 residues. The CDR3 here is CASSFPGLAGGYHEQYF. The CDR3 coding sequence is TGTGCCAGCAGTTTCCCGGGACTAGCGGGAGGGTACCACGAGCAGTACTTC.

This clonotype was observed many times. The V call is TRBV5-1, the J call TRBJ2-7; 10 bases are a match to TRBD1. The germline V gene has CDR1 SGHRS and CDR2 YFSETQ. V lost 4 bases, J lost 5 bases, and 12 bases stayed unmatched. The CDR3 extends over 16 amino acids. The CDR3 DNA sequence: TGCGCCAGCAGCCTGAGACAGGGGGCGTTTTCAAACGAGCAGTACTTC. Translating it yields CASSLRQGAFSNEQYF.

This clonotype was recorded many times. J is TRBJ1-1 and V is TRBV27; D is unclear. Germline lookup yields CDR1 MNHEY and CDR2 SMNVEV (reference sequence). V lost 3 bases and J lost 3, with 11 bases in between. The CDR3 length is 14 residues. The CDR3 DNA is TGTGCCAGCAGTTTTTCCTTACACCACACTGAAGCTTTCTTT. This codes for CASSFSLHHTEAFF.

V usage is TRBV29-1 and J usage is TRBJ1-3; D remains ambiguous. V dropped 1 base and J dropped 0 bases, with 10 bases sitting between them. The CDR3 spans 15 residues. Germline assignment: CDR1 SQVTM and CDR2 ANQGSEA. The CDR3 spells CSVEGAGFSGNTIYF. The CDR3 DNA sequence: TGCAGCGTTGAAGGCGCCGGCTTCTCTGGAAACACCATATATTTT.

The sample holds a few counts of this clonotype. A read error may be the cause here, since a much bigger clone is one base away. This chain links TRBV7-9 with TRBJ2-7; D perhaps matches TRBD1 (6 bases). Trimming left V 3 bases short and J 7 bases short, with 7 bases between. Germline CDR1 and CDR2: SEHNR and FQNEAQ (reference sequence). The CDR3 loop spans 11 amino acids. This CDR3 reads CASSFGQEQYF. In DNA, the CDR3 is TGTGCCAGCAGCTTCGGACAGGAGCAGTACTTC.

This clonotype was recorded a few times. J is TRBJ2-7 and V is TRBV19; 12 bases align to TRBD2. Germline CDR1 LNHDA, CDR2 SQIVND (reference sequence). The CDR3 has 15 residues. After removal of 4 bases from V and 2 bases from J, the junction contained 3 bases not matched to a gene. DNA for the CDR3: TGTGCCAGTAGTAAGACTAGCGGGAGTCCCTACGAGCAGTACTTC. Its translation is CASSKTSGSPYEQYF.

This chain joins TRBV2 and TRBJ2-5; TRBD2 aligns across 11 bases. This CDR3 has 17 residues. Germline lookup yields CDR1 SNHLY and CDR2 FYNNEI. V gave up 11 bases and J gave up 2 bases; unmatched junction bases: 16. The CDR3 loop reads CASSEVTSGGIQETQYF. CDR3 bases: TGTGCCTCCAGCGAAGTCACTAGCGGGGGTATACAAGAGACCCAGTACTTC.

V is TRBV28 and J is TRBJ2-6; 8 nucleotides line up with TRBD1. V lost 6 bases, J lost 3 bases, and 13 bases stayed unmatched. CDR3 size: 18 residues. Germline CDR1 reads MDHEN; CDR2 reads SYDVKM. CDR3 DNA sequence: TGTGCCAGCAGCCCCTTCCGGACAGGGTTTAGTGGGGCCAACGTCCTGACTTTC. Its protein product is CASSPFRTGFSGANVLTF.

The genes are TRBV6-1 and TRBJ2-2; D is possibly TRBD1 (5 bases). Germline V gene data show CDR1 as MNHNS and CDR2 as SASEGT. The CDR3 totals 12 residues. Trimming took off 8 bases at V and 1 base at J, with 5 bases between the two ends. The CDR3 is CASGQNTGELFF. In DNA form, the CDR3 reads TGTGCCAGCGGACAGAACACCGGGGAGCTGTTTTTT.

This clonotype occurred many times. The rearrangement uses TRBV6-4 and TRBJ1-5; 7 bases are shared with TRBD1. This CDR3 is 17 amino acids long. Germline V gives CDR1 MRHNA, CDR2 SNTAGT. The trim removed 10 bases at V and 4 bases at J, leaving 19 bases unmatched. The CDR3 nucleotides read TGTGCCACCACAAAGGGACAGTTTAATGGGGTTAATCAGCCCCAGCATTTT. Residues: CATTKGQFNGVNQPQHF.

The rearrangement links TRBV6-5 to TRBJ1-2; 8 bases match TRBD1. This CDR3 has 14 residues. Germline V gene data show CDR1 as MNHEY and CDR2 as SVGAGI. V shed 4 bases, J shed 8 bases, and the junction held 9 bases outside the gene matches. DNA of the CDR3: TGTGCCAGCAGTTGGACAGGGATTGGGAAAGGCTACACCTTC. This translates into CASSWTGIGKGYTF.

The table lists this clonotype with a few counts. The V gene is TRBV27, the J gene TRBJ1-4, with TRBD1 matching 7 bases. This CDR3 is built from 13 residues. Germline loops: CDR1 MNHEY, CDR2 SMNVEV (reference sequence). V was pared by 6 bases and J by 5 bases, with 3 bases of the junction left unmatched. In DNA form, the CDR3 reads TGTGCCAGCAGGGACAGGTTGAATGAAAAACTGTTTTTT. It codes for CASRDRLNEKLFF.

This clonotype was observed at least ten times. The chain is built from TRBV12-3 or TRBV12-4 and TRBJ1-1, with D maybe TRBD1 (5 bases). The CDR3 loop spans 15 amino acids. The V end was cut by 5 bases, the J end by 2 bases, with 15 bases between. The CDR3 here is CASSADTNPNTEAFF. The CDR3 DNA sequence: TGTGCCAGCAGTGCGGACACGAATCCAAACACTGAAGCTTTCTTT.

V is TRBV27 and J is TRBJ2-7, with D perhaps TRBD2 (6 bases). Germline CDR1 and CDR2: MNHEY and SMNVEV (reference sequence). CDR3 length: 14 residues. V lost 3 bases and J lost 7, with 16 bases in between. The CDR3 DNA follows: TGTGCCAGCAGTTTTTCGGGAGCCTCGAATGAGCAGTACTTC. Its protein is CASSFSGASNEQYF.

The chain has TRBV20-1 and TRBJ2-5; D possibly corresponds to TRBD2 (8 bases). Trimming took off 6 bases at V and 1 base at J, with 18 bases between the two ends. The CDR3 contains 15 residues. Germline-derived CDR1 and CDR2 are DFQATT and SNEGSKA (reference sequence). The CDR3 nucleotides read TGCAGTGCCCAGGGGGTACTAGCGGTCCAAGAGACCCAGTACTTC. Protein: CSAQGVLAVQETQYF.

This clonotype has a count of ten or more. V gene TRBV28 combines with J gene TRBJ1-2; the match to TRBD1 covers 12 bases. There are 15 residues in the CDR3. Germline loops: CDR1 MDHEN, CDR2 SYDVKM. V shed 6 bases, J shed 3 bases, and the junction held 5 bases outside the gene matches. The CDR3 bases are TGTGCCAGCAGGGATGGGACAGGGGGCCACTATGGCTACACCTTC. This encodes CASRDGTGGHYGYTF.

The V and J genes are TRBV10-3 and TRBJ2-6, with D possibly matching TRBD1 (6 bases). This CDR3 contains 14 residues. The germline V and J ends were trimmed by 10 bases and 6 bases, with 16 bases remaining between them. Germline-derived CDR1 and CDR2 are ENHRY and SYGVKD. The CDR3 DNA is TGTGCCACGACTACAGGGCTCGTGGCCAACGTCCTGACTTTC. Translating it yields CATTTGLVANVLTF.

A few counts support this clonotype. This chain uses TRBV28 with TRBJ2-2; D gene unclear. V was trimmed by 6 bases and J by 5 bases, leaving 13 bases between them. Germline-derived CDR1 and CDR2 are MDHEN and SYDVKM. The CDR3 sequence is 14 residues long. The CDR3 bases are TGTGCCAGCAGACCGGCTAAGAATACCGGGGAGCTGTTTTTT. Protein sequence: CASRPAKNTGELFF.

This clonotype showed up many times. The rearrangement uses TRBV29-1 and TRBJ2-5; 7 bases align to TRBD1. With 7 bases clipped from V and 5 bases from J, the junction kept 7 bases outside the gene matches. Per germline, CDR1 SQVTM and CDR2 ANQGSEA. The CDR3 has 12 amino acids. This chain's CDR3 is CSGGRQGETQYF. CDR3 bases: TGCAGCGGGGGGAGACAGGGTGAGACCCAGTACTTC.

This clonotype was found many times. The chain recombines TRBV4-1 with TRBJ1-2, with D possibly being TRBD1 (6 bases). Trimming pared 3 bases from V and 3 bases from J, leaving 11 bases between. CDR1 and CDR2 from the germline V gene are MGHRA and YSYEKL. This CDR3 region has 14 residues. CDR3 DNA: TGCGCCAGCAGCCACCACAGGGTAGACTATGGCTACACCTTC. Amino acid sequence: CASSHHRVDYGYTF.

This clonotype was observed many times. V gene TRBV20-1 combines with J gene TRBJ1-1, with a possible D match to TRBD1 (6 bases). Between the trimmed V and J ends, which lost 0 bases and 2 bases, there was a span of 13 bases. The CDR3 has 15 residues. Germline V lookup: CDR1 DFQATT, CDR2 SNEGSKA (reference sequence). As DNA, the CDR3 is TGCAGTGCTAGAGATCAGACAGGCTTAAACACTGAAGCTTTCTTT. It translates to CSARDQTGLNTEAFF.

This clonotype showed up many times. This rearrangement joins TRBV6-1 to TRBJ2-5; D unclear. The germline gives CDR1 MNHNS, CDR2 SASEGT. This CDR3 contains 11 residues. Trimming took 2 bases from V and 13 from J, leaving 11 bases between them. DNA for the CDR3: TGTGCCAGCAGTGAACTGGCCCTTCCGTACTTC. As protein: CASSELALPYF.

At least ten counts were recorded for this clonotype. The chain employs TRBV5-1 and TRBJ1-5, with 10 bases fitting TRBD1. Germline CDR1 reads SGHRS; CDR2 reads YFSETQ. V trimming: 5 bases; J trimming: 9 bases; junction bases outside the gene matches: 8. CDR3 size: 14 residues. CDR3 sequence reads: CASRPGQGQGPQHF. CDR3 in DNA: TGCGCCAGCAGGCCGGGACAGGGGCAGGGGCCCCAGCATTTT.

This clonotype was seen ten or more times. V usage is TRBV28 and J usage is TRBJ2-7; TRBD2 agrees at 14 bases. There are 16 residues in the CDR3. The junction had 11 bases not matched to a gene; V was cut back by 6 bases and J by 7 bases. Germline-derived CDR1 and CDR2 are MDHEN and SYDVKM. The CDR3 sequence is CASSRMGTSGSGEQYF. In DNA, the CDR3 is TGTGCCAGCAGCCGAATGGGGACTAGCGGGAGTGGGGAGCAGTACTTC.

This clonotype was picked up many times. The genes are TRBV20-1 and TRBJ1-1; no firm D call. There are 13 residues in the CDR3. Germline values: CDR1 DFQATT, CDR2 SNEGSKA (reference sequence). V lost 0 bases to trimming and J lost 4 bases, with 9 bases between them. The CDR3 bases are TGCAGTGCTAGAGATCTGGCAGCCACTGAAGCTTTCTTT. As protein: CSARDLAATEAFF.

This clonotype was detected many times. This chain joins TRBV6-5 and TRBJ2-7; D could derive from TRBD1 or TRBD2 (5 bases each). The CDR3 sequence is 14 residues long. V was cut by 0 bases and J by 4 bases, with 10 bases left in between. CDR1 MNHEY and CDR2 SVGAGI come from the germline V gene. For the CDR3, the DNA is TGTGCCAGCAGTTACTCGGGGACCCGGTACGAGCAGTACTTC. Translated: CASSYSGTRYEQYF.

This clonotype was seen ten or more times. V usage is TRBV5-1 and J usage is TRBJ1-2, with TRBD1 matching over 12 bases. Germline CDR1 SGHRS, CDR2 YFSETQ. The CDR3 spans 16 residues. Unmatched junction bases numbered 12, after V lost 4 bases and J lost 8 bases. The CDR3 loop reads CASSLGTGGAEEGYTF. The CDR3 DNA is TGCGCCAGCAGCCTCGGGACAGGGGGCGCGGAGGAAGGCTACACCTTC.

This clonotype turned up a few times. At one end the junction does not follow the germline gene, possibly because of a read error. The CDR3 DNA is TGTGCCAGCAGCCCGGGGGGCCCCCAAGCGGACTTT. Its translation is CASSPGGPQADF. This chain uses TRBV7-2 with TRBJ1-6; maybe TRBD1 (6 bases). CDR1 and CDR2 from the germline V gene are SGHTA and FQGNSA. This CDR3 has 12 residues.

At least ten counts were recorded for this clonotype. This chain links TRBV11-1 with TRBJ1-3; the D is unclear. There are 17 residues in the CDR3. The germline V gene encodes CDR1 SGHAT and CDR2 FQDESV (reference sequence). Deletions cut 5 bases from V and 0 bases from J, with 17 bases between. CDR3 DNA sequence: TGTGCCAGCAGCGGACGTAATGGACCCAACTCTGGAAACACCATATATTTT. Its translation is CASSGRNGPNSGNTIYF.